A single sample gave rise to the 28 T cell receptor beta chains below, sequenced in a study of cytotoxic CD8 clonotypes in ibrutinib-treated CLL. The assay was immunoSEQ multiplex PCR, and TCRdb's table has in-frame clones only and misses some. The sample shows 55,000 to 85,000 clones, over 75% of them seen only once. This specimen consisted of PBMCs, obtained after 12 months of ibrutinib treatment. These TCRs come from a human donor with chronic lymphocytic leukemia.

The chain joins TRBV28 to TRBJ1-5; D is perhaps TRBD1 (5 bases). CDR1 MDHEN and CDR2 SYDVKM come from the germline V gene. This CDR3 contains 14 residues. Trimming took off 5 bases at V and 7 bases at J, with 15 bases between the two ends. The CDR3 is CASSLITRGQPQHF. DNA for the CDR3: TGTGCCAGCAGTCTAATCACAAGGGGCCAGCCCCAGCATTTT.

V gene TRBV11-2 combines with J gene TRBJ2-5; D perhaps matches TRBD1 (5 bases). The CDR3 contains 13 residues. CDR1 SGHAT and CDR2 FQNNGV come from the germline V gene. V lost 5 bases, J lost 5 bases, and 12 bases lay in between. CDR3 loop: CASSPLYRETQYF. The DNA for the CDR3 is TGTGCCAGCAGCCCATTGTACAGGGAGACCCAGTACTTC.

The rearrangement uses TRBV28 and TRBJ2-3, with D possibly TRBD2 on 6 matching bases. The CDR3 is made up of 16 amino acids. In germline, CDR1 is MDHEN, CDR2 SYDVKM. The ends were cut back, 8 bases at V and 5 bases at J, with 23 bases in the middle. CDR3 nucleotides: TGTGCCAGCGGATCCCACGGGGCGGGATGGGAAGATACGCAGTATTTT. It encodes CASGSHGAGWEDTQYF.

The count of this clone is one. The CDR3 DNA reads as TGTGCCAGTAGGGGTGGCGGGCTAGTCACAGATACGCAGTATTTT. It specifies CASRGGGLVTDTQYF. This sequence joins TRBV19 and TRBJ2-3, with a tentative D call TRBD2 (5 bases). V lost 6 bases to trimming and J lost 2 bases, with 15 bases between them. CDR1 and CDR2 from the germline V gene are LNHDA and SQIVND (reference sequence). The CDR3 totals 15 residues.

The chain has TRBV27 and TRBJ1-1, with D possibly TRBD1 on 6 matching bases. CDR1 and CDR2 (germline): MNHEY, SMNVEV (reference sequence). The length of the CDR3 is 15 residues. Trimming removed 1 base at V and 7 bases at J, with 16 bases between. The CDR3 is CASSLWRGGPVEAFF. Written as DNA, the CDR3 is TGTGCCAGCAGTTTATGGCGCGGGGGCCCCGTTGAAGCTTTCTTT.

This clone was seen a handful of times. This chain uses TRBV7-9 with TRBJ2-7; 7 bases agree with TRBD2. The CDR3 length is 14 residues. V lost 4 bases, J lost 3 bases, and 6 bases stayed unmatched. Per the germline V gene, CDR1 is SEHNR and CDR2 is FQNEAQ (reference sequence). The chain's CDR3 is CASSSAGGVYEQYF. Here the CDR3 DNA reads TGTGCCAGCAGCTCGGCTGGGGGGGTCTACGAGCAGTACTTC.

The CDR3 DNA reads TGTGCCAGCAGTTTGTCTGGGACAGGGCACTACGAGCAGTACTTC. Its protein product is CASSLSGTGHYEQYF. The genes are TRBV28 and TRBJ2-7, with 9 bases fitting TRBD1. Germline V lookup: CDR1 MDHEN, CDR2 SYDVKM. After removal of 3 bases from V and 3 bases from J, the junction contained 6 bases not matched to a gene. This CDR3 region has 15 residues.

This chain connects TRBV27 to TRBJ1-3, with TRBD1 matching over 8 bases. Germline CDR1 reads MNHEY; CDR2 reads SMNVEV (reference sequence). There are 15 residues in the CDR3. V gave up 5 bases and J gave up 3 bases; unmatched junction bases: 6. This chain's CDR3 is CASSTRGTGGNTIYF. In DNA form, the CDR3 reads TGTGCCAGCAGTACACGTGGGACAGGTGGAAACACCATATATTTT.

This clone was counted many times. The chain uses TRBV6-1 and TRBJ1-4, with 8 positions matching TRBD1. Germline CDR1 MNHNS, CDR2 SASEGT. The V and J ends lost 6 bases and 0 bases, in that order; junction bases with no gene match: 3. The CDR3 is 15 amino acids. CDR3 protein: CASREGQATNEKLFF. CDR3 nucleotide sequence: TGTGCCAGCAGGGAGGGACAGGCAACTAATGAAAAACTGTTTTTT.

V usage is TRBV6-1 and J usage is TRBJ2-1; TRBD1 is a possible D gene (5 bases). V was trimmed by 0 bases and J by 8 bases, leaving 8 bases between them. The CDR3 is 13 amino acids. CDR1 is MNHNS, CDR2 SASEGT, per germline. The CDR3 DNA sequence: TGTGCCAGCAGTGAAGCCAGGGTTTATGAGCAGTTCTTC. Translating it yields CASSEARVYEQFF.

This clone was picked up one time. The genes are TRBV27 and TRBJ2-7; D is possibly TRBD2 (6 bases). The germline gives CDR1 MNHEY, CDR2 SMNVEV (reference sequence). V lost 7 bases to trimming and J lost 0 bases, with 10 bases between them. The CDR3 contains 13 residues. CDR3 coding DNA: TGTGCCAGCACGCGGGGTGGCTCCTACGAGCAGTACTTC. As protein: CASTRGGSYEQYF.

The chain uses TRBV7-9 and TRBJ1-5, with D possibly being TRBD1 (5 bases). CDR3 length equals 14 residues. Germline lookup yields CDR1 SEHNR and CDR2 FQNEAQ (reference sequence). Trimming removed 5 bases from V and 4 bases from J, with 12 bases in between. In DNA form, the CDR3 reads TGTGCCAGCAGCCAACGGGGGGTAAATCAGCCCCAGCATTTT. Protein product: CASSQRGVNQPQHF.

This clone has only one observation. This chain connects TRBV9 to TRBJ2-7, with D uncertain. Germline lookup yields CDR1 SGDLS and CDR2 YYNGEE. With 3 bases removed from V and 6 bases from J, the gap between germline ends came to 13 bases. The CDR3 sequence is 13 residues long. This chain's CDR3 is CASSDPSRPEQYF. For the CDR3, the DNA is TGTGCCAGCAGCGACCCCTCGCGTCCCGAGCAGTACTTC.

The chain recombines TRBV4-1 with TRBJ1-1; no definite D call. There are 14 residues in the CDR3. CDR1 MGHRA and CDR2 YSYEKL come from the germline V gene. The V gene lost 0 bases and the J gene lost 5 bases, with 10 bases spanning the gap. The CDR3 is CASSQDPLGTEAFF. As DNA, the CDR3 is TGCGCCAGCAGCCAAGACCCCCTGGGGACTGAAGCTTTCTTT.

The chain is built from TRBV9 and TRBJ2-5; TRBD2 matches 12 bases. Looked up from germline, CDR1 is SGDLS and CDR2 is YYNGEE. The length of the CDR3 is 15 residues. J was trimmed by 4 bases and V by 0 bases; bases with no gene match: 1. The CDR3 nucleotides are TGTGCCAGCAGCGTAGAACTAGCGGGAGGAGAGACCCAGTACTTC. Protein product: CASSVELAGGETQYF.

The gene calls are TRBV4-1 and TRBJ2-7; 9 positions agree with TRBD1. V dropped 2 bases and J dropped 3; count of bases not matched to a gene: 5. The CDR3 length is 15 residues. CDR1 MGHRA and CDR2 YSYEKL come from the germline V gene. In DNA form, the CDR3 reads TGCGCCAGCAGCCAACCAGGGACAGGGCTCTACGAGCAGTACTTC. Amino acid sequence: CASSQPGTGLYEQYF.

CDR3 loop: CASSQTQGLHNEQFF. The CDR3, as DNA: TGCGCCAGCAGCCAAACACAGGGGTTACACAATGAGCAGTTCTTC. V and J are TRBV4-1 and TRBJ2-1; the match to TRBD1 covers 7 bases. Trimming took 2 bases from V and 5 from J; bases not matched to a gene: 6. This CDR3 spans 15 amino acids. CDR1 MGHRA and CDR2 YSYEKL come from the germline V gene.

This chain connects TRBV29-1 to TRBJ2-3, with D unresolved. V shed 6 bases and J shed 4 bases, with 11 bases lying between them. The V gene's germline CDR1 is SQVTM and CDR2 ANQGSEA. The CDR3 spans 12 residues. CDR3 in amino acids: CSVALRADTQYF. CDR3 sequence (DNA): TGCAGCGTCGCCCTCCGGGCAGATACGCAGTATTTT.

This clone was found once. The chain combines TRBV28 with TRBJ2-7, with a weak D call TRBD2 (5 bases). The germline V gene encodes CDR1 MDHEN and CDR2 SYDVKM. The CDR3 is 15 residues long. The ends were cut back, 7 bases at V and 3 bases at J, with 19 bases in the middle. This chain's CDR3 is CASTTPRASFYEQYF. The DNA for the CDR3 is TGTGCCAGCACCACCCCCCGGGCTAGCTTCTACGAGCAGTACTTC.

V usage is TRBV27 and J usage is TRBJ1-2; 9 bases match TRBD1. This CDR3 contains 15 residues. Trimming cost V 5 bases and J 1 base; bases outside gene matches: 5. CDR1 and CDR2 from the germline V gene are MNHEY and SMNVEV (reference sequence). DNA of the CDR3: TGTGCCAGCAGTCCCGACAGGGGGAATAACTATGGCTACACCTTC. This sequence encodes CASSPDRGNNYGYTF.

This clone has just a few counts. The genes are TRBV29-1 and TRBJ2-7, with D possibly called TRBD1 or TRBD2 (5 bases each). CDR3 length: 14 amino acids. Trimming stripped 7 bases from V and 1 base from J, with 17 bases between. Looked up from germline, CDR1 is SQVTM and CDR2 is ANQGSEA. CDR3 in amino acids: CSAVSGRLSYEQYF. The CDR3 bases are TGCAGCGCCGTCTCGGGGCGCCTATCCTACGAGCAGTACTTC.

CDR3 region: CASSPGQGKIHNEQFF. In DNA form, the CDR3 reads TGTGCCAGCAGTCCAGGACAGGGGAAGATCCACAATGAGCAGTTCTTC. The chain links TRBV28 to TRBJ2-1; 9 bases fit TRBD1. CDR1 is MDHEN, CDR2 SYDVKM, per germline. This CDR3 has 16 residues. J gave up 5 bases and V 5 bases, and 10 bases lay outside the gene matches.

The chain uses TRBV15 and TRBJ2-7; tentatively, D is TRBD1 (6 bases). The CDR3 has 15 residues. Germline lookup yields CDR1 LNHNV and CDR2 YYDKDF (reference sequence). Trimming shortened V by 1 base and J by 1 base, and 11 bases separated the two germline ends. This CDR3 is CATSRGGTGSYEQYF. The CDR3 DNA follows: TGTGCCACCAGCAGAGGAGGAACAGGGTCCTACGAGCAGTACTTC.

The chain is built from TRBV5-8 and TRBJ1-5; tentative D call: TRBD1 (6 bases). Germline V gene lookup returns CDR1 SGHTS and CDR2 YDEGEE. The CDR3 spans 14 residues. Trimming removed 4 bases at V and 5 bases at J, with 13 bases between. DNA for the CDR3: TGTGCCAGCAGCCTGGGACACCTTGATCAGCCCCAGCATTTT. Its protein product is CASSLGHLDQPQHF.

The chain employs TRBV5-1 and TRBJ2-3; possibly TRBD1 for D (5 bases). V lost 4 bases and J 3 bases, leaving 21 bases between the germline ends. Per the germline V gene, CDR1 is SGHRS and CDR2 is YFSETQ. This CDR3 is 17 amino acids long. This CDR3 is CASSPDGQGPVTDTQYF. The CDR3, as DNA: TGCGCCAGCAGCCCGGACGGTCAGGGCCCGGTAACAGATACGCAGTATTTT.

DNA for the CDR3: TGTGCCAGCAGCTTGGCCGTAGGAGGACAGGGCAATGAGCAGTTCTTC. Protein: CASSLAVGGQGNEQFF. The V and J genes are TRBV5-4 and TRBJ2-1, with 8 bases lining up with TRBD1. This CDR3 is 16 amino acids long. Germline V gene lookup returns CDR1 SGHNT and CDR2 YYREEE (reference sequence). J lost 6 bases, V lost 0 bases, and 8 bases had no gene match.

The CDR3 is CASTGGAGNTGELFF. The CDR3 DNA reads TGTGCCAGCACCGGAGGGGCAGGGAACACCGGGGAGCTGTTTTTT. The J gene is TRBJ2-2, the V gene TRBV2; D possibly corresponds to TRBD2 (6 bases). This CDR3 spans 15 amino acids. Germline V CDR1 and CDR2: SNHLY, FYNNEI. With 7 bases removed from V and 1 base from J, the gap between germline ends came to 13 bases. Together with reference TRBV2 and TRBJ2-2, the CDR3 gives the full variable domain: EPEVTQTPSHQVTQMGQEVILRCVPISNHLYFYWYRQILGQKVEFLVSFYNNEISEKSEIFDDQFSVERPDGSNFTLKIRSTKLEDSAMYFCASTGGAGNTGELFFGEGSRLTVL.

The chain is built from TRBV19 and TRBJ2-7; TRBD1 aligns across 9 bases. Germline V lookup: CDR1 LNHDA, CDR2 SQIVND (reference sequence). The V and J ends lost 4 bases and 0 bases, in that order; junction bases with no gene match: 16. The CDR3 sequence is 19 residues long. CDR3 sequence (DNA): TGTGCCAGTAGTACGACAGGGGGATCACTATATTCAGGCTCCTACGAGCAGTACTTC. Translated: CASSTTGGSLYSGSYEQYF.